The 11 T cell receptor beta chains listed next were all sequenced from one sample in a study of cytotoxic CD8 clonotypes in ibrutinib-treated CLL. Only in-frame clones appear in the TCRdb table, and some are missing; sequencing was by immunoSEQ multiplex PCR. The repertoire consists of tens of thousands of clones, with around 84% occurring once and the leading ten covering approximately 7.7%. Specimen: PBMCs, collected at disease progression, from a patient treated with ibrutinib. These receptors came from a human donor with chronic lymphocytic leukemia.

This chain's CDR3 is CASSVQGHSNQPQHF. As DNA, the CDR3 is TGCGCCAGCAGTGTTCAGGGCCATAGCAATCAGCCCCAGCATTTT. V usage is TRBV10-2 and J usage is TRBJ1-5, with TRBD1 as a possible D gene (5 bases). The germline V gene has CDR1 WSHSY and CDR2 SAAADI. Trimming stripped 4 bases from V and 0 bases from J, with 10 bases between. The CDR3 length is 15 residues.

The V gene is TRBV30, the J gene TRBJ2-5; D unresolved. Per the germline V gene, CDR1 is GTSNPN and CDR2 is SVGIG (reference sequence). The V end lost 5 bases, the J end lost 5 bases, and 6 bases lay between the germline ends. The CDR3 has 10 amino acids. The CDR3 DNA is TGTGCCTGGGGGTTGGAGACCCAGTACTTC. Its protein product is CAWGLETQYF.

The chain uses TRBV5-8 and TRBJ2-3; tentative D call: TRBD1 (5 bases). V lost 1 base and J 4 bases, leaving 7 bases between the germline ends. Germline V gene lookup returns CDR1 SGHTS and CDR2 YDEGEE. This CDR3 comprises 13 residues. The CDR3 loop is CASSLRGADTQYF. The CDR3 bases are TGTGCCAGCAGCTTGAGGGGCGCAGATACGCAGTATTTT.

This chain's CDR3 is CATSRPTQAYEQYF. Here the CDR3 DNA reads TGTGCCACCAGCAGACCAACCCAGGCCTACGAGCAGTACTTC. The chain joins TRBV15 to TRBJ2-7; D is ambiguous. Trimming left V 2 bases short and J 2 bases short, with 10 bases between. The germline CDR1 and CDR2 sequences are LNHNV and YYDKDF (reference sequence). The CDR3 totals 14 residues.

The CDR3 DNA is TGTGCCAGCACAAGACAGGGGGACGGCTATGGCTACACCTTC. It yields the protein CASTRQGDGYGYTF. The chain combines TRBV2 with TRBJ1-2, with 9 nucleotides matching TRBD1. This CDR3 has 14 residues. Germline V gene lookup returns CDR1 SNHLY and CDR2 FYNNEI. V was pared by 7 bases and J by 4 bases, with 7 bases of the junction left unmatched.

This clone showed up just once. J is TRBJ2-3 and V is TRBV5-1; D remains unclear. The CDR3 extends over 11 amino acids. Trimming removed 0 bases from V and 5 bases from J, with 1 base in between. Germline V gene data show CDR1 as SGHRS and CDR2 as YFSETQ. CDR3 bases: TGCGCCAGCAGCTTGGAAGATACGCAGTATTTT. As protein: CASSLEDTQYF.

This chain links TRBV7-2 with TRBJ1-3; 9 bases match TRBD1. Unmatched junction bases numbered 6, after V lost 5 bases and J lost 7 bases. CDR3 length equals 14 residues. CDR1 and CDR2 from the germline V gene are SGHTA and FQGNSA. In nucleotides, the CDR3 is TGTGCCAGCAGCGGACAGGGGAGTAGTAACACCATATATTTT. Translation: CASSGQGSSNTIYF.

The V and J genes are TRBV7-2 and TRBJ1-1; tentative D call: TRBD1 (5 bases). There are 17 residues in the CDR3. Trimming shortened V by 2 bases and J by 1 base, and 17 bases separated the two germline ends. Germline V gene sequence: CDR1 SGHTA, CDR2 FQGNSA. CDR3 protein: CASSLLVWGVENTEAFF. In DNA, the CDR3 is TGTGCCAGCAGCTTACTGGTATGGGGGGTCGAGAACACTGAAGCTTTCTTT.

The J gene is TRBJ2-7, the V gene TRBV4-1; TRBD1 matches at 9 bases. The CDR3 is made up of 17 amino acids. J lost 5 bases, V lost 4 bases, and 15 bases had no gene match. Germline V gives CDR1 MGHRA, CDR2 YSYEKL. CDR3 amino acids: CASSPFLPGQGPHEQYF. The CDR3 nucleotides are TGCGCCAGCAGCCCTTTTCTACCGGGACAGGGTCCCCACGAGCAGTACTTC.

The chain recombines TRBV5-6 with TRBJ1-2; D not certain. The germline CDR1 and CDR2 sequences are SGHDT and YYEEEE. The V end lost 5 bases, the J end lost 6 bases, and 17 bases lay between the germline ends. The CDR3 length is 14 residues. The CDR3 protein is CASSLGGQSDGYTF. In nucleotides, the CDR3 is TGTGCCAGCAGTCTTGGTGGGCAGAGTGATGGCTACACCTTC.

The gene calls are TRBV7-9 and TRBJ1-2, with a weak D call TRBD1 (5 bases). The CDR3 length is 14 residues. The germline V and J ends were trimmed by 7 bases and 4 bases, with 16 bases remaining between them. CDR1 and CDR2 (germline): SEHNR, FQNEAQ (reference sequence). This chain's CDR3 is CASTYRIGTYGYTF. CDR3 nucleotides: TGTGCCAGCACCTACCGAATAGGGACCTATGGCTACACCTTC. Using reference TRBV7-9 and TRBJ1-2 for the parts outside the CDR3, the full variable domain is DTGVSQNPRHKITKRGQNVTFRCDPISEHNRLYWYRQTLGQGPEFLTYFQNEAQLEKSRLLSDRFSAERPKGSFSTLEIQRTEQGDSAMYLCASTYRIGTYGYTFGSGTRLTVV.